This TCR beta chain is drawn from a study of T-cell memory formation after mild COVID-19. Regarding the study as a whole: Certain responding clones were present in pre-infection memory, suggesting participation of cross-reactive memory.

TCR alpha and TCR beta cDNA libraries carrying sample barcodes and UMIs came from 5'RACE with constant-segment primers. Each CDR3 protein is one row after TCRdb ran MiXCR on the 5' RACE reads. The sample carries some 320,000 distinct CDR3 sequences, 13% to 15% recorded once. The CDR3 runs 16 residues. Trimming shortened V by 5 bases and J by 15 bases, and 26 bases separated the two germline ends. Germline V gene sequence: CDR1 MGHRA, CDR2 YSYEKL. This clonotype has just a few counts. Its matching antigen is unknown. The sample consisted of PBMCs or a T cell subset sorted from them (not recorded which). The V gene is TRBV4-1, the J gene TRBJ1-6, with a possible D match to TRBD1 (5 bases). This clonotype was sampled from a man aged 18 to 29 who had mild COVID-19 (a few samples of this study predate the infection). Cell type and time point are not known. The chain's CDR3 is CASSSQKGLGLESLHF. The CDR3 nucleotides read TGCGCCAGCAGCTCGCAGAAGGGACTGGGGCTAGAAAGCCTCCACTTT.